Shown below are 17 T cell receptor beta chains from a single sample sequenced in a study of shared clonotypes between healthy human individuals (dated by TCRdb to about 2020). CD8 naive samples were obtained by positive selection for CCR7 among CD45RO-negative cells, yielding a CD45RA+CCR7+ population from which TemRA cells were excluded. The library was produced with the immunoSEQ multiplex PCR assay. TCRdb stores this immuneACCESS table with in-frame sequences only. Part of the clones is absent; in the studies checked, under half of the shortfall reflects unresolved V genes, and no reason is known for the rest. The sample yields about 1,800,000 clones; over 85% were counted once. The ten largest clones add up to under 1.5% of the sample. Sequenced: naive CD8+ T cells sorted from blood. This specimen's cell subset or site label, interpreted: CD45RA+CCR7+. Receptor source: a man aged 18 to 29 in good health.

The rearrangement joins TRBV5-4 to TRBJ1-4; D remains unclear. CDR1 is SGHNT, CDR2 YYREEE, per germline (reference sequence). CDR3 length: 16 amino acids. The V gene lost 3 bases and the J gene lost 6 bases, with 18 bases spanning the gap. The CDR3 nucleotides read TGTGCCAGCAGCTCCTACTCGAACAGTGAGGATGAAAAACTGTTTTTT. Encoded protein: CASSSYSNSEDEKLFF.

The chain uses TRBV6-5 and TRBJ1-2, with TRBD1 as a possible D gene (5 bases). Germline V lookup: CDR1 MNHEY, CDR2 SVGAGI. Between the trimmed V and J ends, which lost 5 bases and 8 bases, there was a span of 21 bases. The CDR3 consists of 15 residues. The CDR3 DNA reads TGTGCCAGCAGTCTTGGGGCGACGGGGCAGGAGGGCTACACCTTC. Translated: CASSLGATGQEGYTF.

This clone was seen only a few times. CDR3 coding DNA: TGCAGCGTTGAAGGTCGACCGGGACAGGATGAAGCTTTCTTT. This encodes CSVEGRPGQDEAFF. The chain combines TRBV29-1 with TRBJ1-1; TRBD1 matches at 8 bases. CDR3 length equals 14 residues. Germline CDR1 is SQVTM and CDR2 is ANQGSEA. Trimming cost V 1 base and J 7 bases; bases outside gene matches: 8.

This chain joins TRBV6-1 and TRBJ2-7, with D possibly being TRBD2 (6 bases). This CDR3 is 13 amino acids long. Germline CDR1 and CDR2: MNHNS and SASEGT. V was trimmed by 1 base and J by 7 bases, leaving 11 bases between them. The CDR3 region is CASSEVGGGEQYF. The CDR3 nucleotides read TGTGCCAGCAGTGAAGTGGGGGGTGGGGAGCAGTACTTC.

The table lists this clone with a count of one. J is TRBJ2-5 and V is TRBV28; a possible D gene is TRBD2 (6 bases). Between the trimmed V and J ends, which lost 5 bases and 9 bases, there was a span of 22 bases. CDR1 MDHEN and CDR2 SYDVKM come from the germline V gene. This CDR3 region has 15 residues. The CDR3 loop is CASSPHLEGPRAQYF. The CDR3 DNA sequence: TGTGCCAGCAGTCCCCACCTGGAGGGACCAAGGGCCCAGTACTTC.

The CDR3 is CASRFQGGNQPQHF. The CDR3 DNA sequence: TGTGCCAGCAGATTTCAAGGGGGCAATCAGCCCCAGCATTTT. The V call is TRBV5-6, the J call TRBJ1-5; a weak D match, TRBD1 (5 bases). The CDR3 runs to 14 residues. Trimming left V 5 bases short and J 2 bases short, with 11 bases between. CDR1 and CDR2 (germline): SGHDT, YYEEEE.

The rearrangement joins TRBV29-1 to TRBJ2-1; D perhaps matches TRBD2 (6 bases). The CDR3 spans 14 residues. V was trimmed by 6 bases and J by 0 bases, leaving 12 bases between them. Germline V CDR1 and CDR2: SQVTM, ANQGSEA. In nucleotides, the CDR3 is TGCAGCGTAGCCTCTAGCGACTCCTACAATGAGCAGTTCTTC. It codes for CSVASSDSYNEQFF.

The CDR3 sequence: CAWSVLAGVFTDTQYF. As DNA, the CDR3 is TGTGCCTGGAGTGTACTAGCGGGAGTTTTTACAGATACGCAGTATTTT. The chain uses TRBV30 and TRBJ2-3; TRBD2 agrees at 11 bases. The CDR3 length is 16 residues. J was trimmed by 3 bases and V by 0 bases; bases with no gene match: 5. The germline V gene encodes CDR1 GTSNPN and CDR2 SVGIG (reference sequence).

CDR3 nucleotides: TGCGCCAGCAGCAACGGACTGACCGGCGAGCAGTACTTC. Protein product: CASSNGLTGEQYF. The chain has TRBV5-1 and TRBJ2-7, with a tentative D call TRBD2 (5 bases). CDR1 is SGHRS, CDR2 YFSETQ, per germline. The CDR3 runs 13 residues. Trimming removed 4 bases from V and 6 bases from J, with 14 bases in between. Using reference TRBV5-1 and TRBJ2-7 for the parts outside the CDR3, the full variable domain is KAGVTQTPRYLIKTRGQQVTLSCSPISGHRSVSWYQQTPGQGLQFLFEYFSETQRNKGNFPGRFSGRQFSNSRSEMNVSTLELGDSALYLCASSNGLTGEQYFGPGTRLTVT.

This rearrangement joins TRBV4-1 to TRBJ2-7; 8 bases agree with TRBD1. Germline-derived CDR1 and CDR2 are MGHRA and YSYEKL. With 4 bases clipped from V and 0 bases from J, the junction kept 5 bases outside the gene matches. CDR3 length: 15 amino acids. The CDR3: CASSRGQELSYEQYF. In nucleotides, the CDR3 is TGCGCCAGCAGCCGGGGACAGGAGCTCTCCTACGAGCAGTACTTC.

The J gene is TRBJ2-3, the V gene TRBV5-1; TRBD2 aligns across 11 bases. The CDR3 sequence is 17 residues long. Per the germline V gene, CDR1 is SGHRS and CDR2 is YFSETQ. Unmatched junction bases numbered 6, after V lost 0 bases and J lost 3 bases. CDR3 in DNA: TGCGCCAGCAGCTTGGCTCTTAGCGGGAGGGTTACAGATACGCAGTATTTT. Protein: CASSLALSGRVTDTQYF.

The J gene is TRBJ2-1, the V gene TRBV19; the D is unclear. Germline loops: CDR1 LNHDA, CDR2 SQIVND (reference sequence). Trimming stripped 4 bases from V and 3 bases from J, with 7 bases between. The CDR3 has 13 amino acids. CDR3 protein: CASSTTYYNEQFF. The CDR3 DNA reads TGTGCCAGTAGTACCACCTACTACAATGAGCAGTTCTTC.

The chain carries TRBV9 and TRBJ2-1, with 9 bases aligning to TRBD2. The CDR3 runs 18 residues. The germline gives CDR1 SGDLS, CDR2 YYNGEE. V trimming: 4 bases; J trimming: 0 bases; junction bases outside the gene matches: 11. CDR3 in DNA: TGTGCCAGCAGCTCCTCTTCAGCGGGGGGAAGCTCCTACAATGAGCAGTTCTTC. Its protein product is CASSSSSAGGSSYNEQFF.

Worth noting for this clone: Other DNA sequences within the sample encode an identical CDR3. The chain is built from TRBV28 and TRBJ2-2; the D call may be TRBD1 or TRBD2 (5 bases each). The CDR3 length is 16 residues. Trimming removed 1 base from V and 5 bases from J, with 14 bases in between. Germline V gene sequence: CDR1 MDHEN, CDR2 SYDVKM. CDR3 in amino acids: CASSLSPGRPTGELFF. CDR3 bases: TGTGCCAGCAGTTTATCACCGGGACGGCCGACCGGGGAGCTGTTTTTT.

CDR3 protein: CAWSVGQASGELFF. CDR3 bases: TGTGCCTGGAGTGTAGGGCAGGCTTCCGGGGAGCTGTTTTTT. V usage is TRBV30 and J usage is TRBJ2-2; D uncertain. The germline V and J ends were trimmed by 0 bases and 6 bases, with 11 bases remaining between them. The CDR3 has 14 residues. Germline CDR1 GTSNPN, CDR2 SVGIG (reference sequence).

CDR3 coding DNA: TGTGCCAGCAGTGAAACAGGAGTTTATGGCTACACCTTC. It specifies CASSETGVYGYTF. The rearrangement joins TRBV6-1 to TRBJ1-2, with D perhaps matching TRBD1 (5 bases). V was shortened by 2 bases and J by 5 bases, with 9 bases between the two germline ends. Germline CDR1 MNHNS, CDR2 SASEGT. The CDR3 consists of 13 residues.

The rearrangement joins TRBV6-5 to TRBJ2-5; D call uncertain. CDR1 and CDR2 from the germline V gene are MNHEY and SVGAGI. CDR3 size: 14 residues. V was shortened by 6 bases and J by 0 bases, with 11 bases between the two germline ends. The CDR3 DNA sequence: TGTGCCAGCAGATCGGGCTCAAACCAAGAGACCCAGTACTTC. Its protein is CASRSGSNQETQYF.